The present T cell receptor beta chain was sequenced within a study of preoperative IRX-2 immunotherapy in early breast cancer. The CDR3 has 12 residues. Germline CDR1 reads MDHEN; CDR2 reads SYDVKM. V shed 5 bases and J shed 1 base, with 5 bases lying between them. Treatment indicated: preoperative locoregional IRX-2 cytokine immunotherapy. Samples came from a phase Ib trial of preoperative locoregional IRX-2 cytokine immunotherapy. Sequencing used immunoSEQ multiplex PCR; TCRdb keeps in-frame clones, though not all of them. This sample has approximately 30,000 clones, with nearly 95% found just once.

Sampling was conducted from a patient treated with IRX-2 immunotherapy. This clonotype was sampled from a human donor with breast cancer. The V gene is TRBV28, the J gene TRBJ2-5; no definite D call. The CDR3, as DNA: TGTGCCAGCAGTCTCCCCCAAGAGACCCAGTACTTC. It translates to CASSLPQETQYF. The full variable domain, its missing parts supplied by reference TRBV28 and TRBJ2-5, is DVKVTQSSRYLVKRTGEKVFLECVQDMDHENMFWYRQDPGLGLRLIYFSYDVKMKEKGDIPEGYSVSREKKERFSLILESASTNQTSMYLCASSLPQETQYFGPGTRLLVL.